Reported below is one T cell receptor beta chain. These data come from a study of technical replicates of blood from several donors. Generated by immunoSEQ multiplex PCR, the TCRdb table keeps only in-frame clones and is missing some. The sample has around 63,000 clones; 95% to 98% are singletons. Per the germline V gene, CDR1 is MNHNY and CDR2 is SVGAGI (reference sequence). The V segment lost 7 bases and the J segment 5 bases; nucleotides outside the gene matches: 7. This CDR3 comprises 14 residues. The chain uses TRBV6-6 and TRBJ1-1, with TRBD1 identical over 10 bases. The sample was T cells isolated from PBMCs. The receptor was isolated from a human donor in good health. The CDR3 loop reads CASTDRGQGTEAFF. As DNA, the CDR3 is TGTGCCAGCACCGACAGGGGGCAGGGGACTGAAGCTTTCTTT.